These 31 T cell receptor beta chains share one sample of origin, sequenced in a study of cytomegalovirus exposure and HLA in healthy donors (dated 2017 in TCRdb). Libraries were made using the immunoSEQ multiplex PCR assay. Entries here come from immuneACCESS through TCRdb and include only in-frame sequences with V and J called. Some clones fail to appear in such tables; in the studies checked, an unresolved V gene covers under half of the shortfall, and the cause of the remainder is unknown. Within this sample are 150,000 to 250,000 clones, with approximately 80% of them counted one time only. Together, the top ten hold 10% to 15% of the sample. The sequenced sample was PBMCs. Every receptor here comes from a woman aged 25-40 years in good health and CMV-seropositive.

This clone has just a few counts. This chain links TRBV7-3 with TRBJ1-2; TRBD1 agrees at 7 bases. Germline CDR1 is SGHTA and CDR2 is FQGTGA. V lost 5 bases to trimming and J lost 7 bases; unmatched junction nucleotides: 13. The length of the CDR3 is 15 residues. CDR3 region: CASSAMGTGDGGYTF. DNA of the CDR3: TGTGCCAGCAGCGCAATGGGAACAGGGGATGGTGGCTACACCTTC. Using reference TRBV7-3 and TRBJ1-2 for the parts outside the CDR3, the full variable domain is GAGVSQTPSNKVTEKGKYVELRCDPISGHTALYWYRQSLGQGPEFLIYFQGTGAADDSGLPNDRFFAVRPEGSVSTLKIQRTERGDSAVYLCASSAMGTGDGGYTFGSGTRLTVV.

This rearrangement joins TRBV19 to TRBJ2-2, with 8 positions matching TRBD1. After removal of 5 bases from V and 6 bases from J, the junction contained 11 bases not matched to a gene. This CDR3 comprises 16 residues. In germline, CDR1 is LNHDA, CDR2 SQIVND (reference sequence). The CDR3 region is CASSSNPTGVAGELFF. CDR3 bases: TGTGCCAGTAGTTCCAACCCGACAGGGGTAGCCGGGGAGCTGTTTTTT.

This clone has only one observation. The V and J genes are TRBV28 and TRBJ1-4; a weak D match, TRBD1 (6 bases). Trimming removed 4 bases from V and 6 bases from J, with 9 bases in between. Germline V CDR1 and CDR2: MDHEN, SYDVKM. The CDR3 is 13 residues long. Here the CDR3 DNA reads TGTGCCAGCAGTTACAGGGTGTATGAAAAACTGTTTTTT. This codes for CASSYRVYEKLFF.

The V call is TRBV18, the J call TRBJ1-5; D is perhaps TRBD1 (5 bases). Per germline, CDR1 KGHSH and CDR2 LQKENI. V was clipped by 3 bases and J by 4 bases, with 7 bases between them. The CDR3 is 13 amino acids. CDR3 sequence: CASSPGGNQPQHF. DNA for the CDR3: TGTGCCAGCTCACCGGGGGGTAATCAGCCCCAGCATTTT.

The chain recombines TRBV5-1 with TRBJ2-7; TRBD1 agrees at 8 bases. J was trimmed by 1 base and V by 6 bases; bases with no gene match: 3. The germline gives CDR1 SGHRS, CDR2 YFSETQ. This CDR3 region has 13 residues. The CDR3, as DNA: TGCGCCAGCACCCGGACAGGGTCCTACGAGCAGTACTTC. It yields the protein CASTRTGSYEQYF.

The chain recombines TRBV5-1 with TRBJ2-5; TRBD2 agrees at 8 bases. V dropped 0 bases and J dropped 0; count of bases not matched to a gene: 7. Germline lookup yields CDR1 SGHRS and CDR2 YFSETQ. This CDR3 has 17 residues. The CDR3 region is CASSLGLAGGYQETQYF. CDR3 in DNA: TGCGCCAGCAGCTTGGGGCTAGCGGGCGGGTACCAAGAGACCCAGTACTTC.

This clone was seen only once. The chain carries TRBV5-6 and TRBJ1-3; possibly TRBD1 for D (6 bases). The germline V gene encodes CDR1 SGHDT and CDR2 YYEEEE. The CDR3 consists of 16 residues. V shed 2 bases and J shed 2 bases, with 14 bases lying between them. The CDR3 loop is CASSFGPEGAGNTIYF. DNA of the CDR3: TGTGCCAGCAGCTTTGGGCCCGAGGGGGCTGGAAACACCATATATTTT.

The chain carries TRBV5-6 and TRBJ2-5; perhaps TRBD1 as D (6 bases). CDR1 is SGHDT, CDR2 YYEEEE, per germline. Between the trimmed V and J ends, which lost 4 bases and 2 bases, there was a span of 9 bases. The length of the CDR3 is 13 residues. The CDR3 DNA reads TGTGCCAGCAGCGGGGGCCTTCAAGAGACCCAGTACTTC. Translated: CASSGGLQETQYF.

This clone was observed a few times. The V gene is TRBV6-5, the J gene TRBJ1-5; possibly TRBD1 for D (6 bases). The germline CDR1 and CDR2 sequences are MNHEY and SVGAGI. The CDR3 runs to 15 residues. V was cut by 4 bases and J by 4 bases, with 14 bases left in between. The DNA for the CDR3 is TGTGCCAGCAGTTTATGGGGGCCCGATAATCAGCCCCAGCATTTT. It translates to CASSLWGPDNQPQHF.

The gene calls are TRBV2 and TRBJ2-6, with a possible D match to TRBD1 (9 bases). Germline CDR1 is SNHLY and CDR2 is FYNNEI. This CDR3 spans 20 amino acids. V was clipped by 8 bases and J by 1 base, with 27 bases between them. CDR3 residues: CASYGGLGGQGPSGANVLTF. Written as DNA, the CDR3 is TGTGCCAGCTACGGGGGACTAGGGGGACAGGGCCCTTCTGGGGCCAACGTCCTGACTTTC.

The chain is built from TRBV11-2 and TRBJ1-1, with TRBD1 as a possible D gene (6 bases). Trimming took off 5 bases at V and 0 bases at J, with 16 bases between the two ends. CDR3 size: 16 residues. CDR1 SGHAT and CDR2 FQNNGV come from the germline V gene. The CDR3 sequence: CASSPTPGQMNTEAFF. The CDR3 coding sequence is TGTGCCAGCAGCCCTACCCCGGGACAAATGAACACTGAAGCTTTCTTT.

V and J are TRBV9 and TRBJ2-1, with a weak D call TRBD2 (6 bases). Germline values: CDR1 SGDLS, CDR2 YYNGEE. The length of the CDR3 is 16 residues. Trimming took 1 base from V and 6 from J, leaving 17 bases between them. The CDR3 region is CASSVTGVPPSNEQFF. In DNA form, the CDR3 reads TGTGCCAGCAGCGTAACGGGGGTCCCCCCTAGCAATGAGCAGTTCTTC.

The CDR3, as DNA: TGTGCCAGCAGCCAAATGTACGGAGCGGGAGGCCCGAGCTCCTACGAGCAGTACTTC. The encoded protein is CASSQMYGAGGPSSYEQYF. This sequence joins TRBV7-9 and TRBJ2-7; 9 positions agree with TRBD2. Per germline, CDR1 SEHNR and CDR2 FQNEAQ (reference sequence). V gave up 5 bases and J gave up 0 bases; unmatched junction bases: 17. This CDR3 has 19 amino acids.

The CDR3 reads CASTPTGYSYNEQFF. The CDR3, as DNA: TGTGCCAGCACTCCTACAGGGTACTCCTACAATGAGCAGTTCTTC. The chain is built from TRBV28 and TRBJ2-1, with D perhaps matching TRBD1 (6 bases). V dropped 7 bases and J dropped 0 bases, with 13 bases sitting between them. CDR1 MDHEN and CDR2 SYDVKM come from the germline V gene. This CDR3 is 15 amino acids long.

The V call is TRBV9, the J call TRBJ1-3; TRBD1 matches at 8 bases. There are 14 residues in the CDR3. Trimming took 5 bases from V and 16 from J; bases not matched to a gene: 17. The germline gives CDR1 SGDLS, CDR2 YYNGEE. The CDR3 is CASRPEIQGERSYF. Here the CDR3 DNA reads TGTGCCAGCAGACCTGAAATACAGGGGGAACGTAGCTATTTT.

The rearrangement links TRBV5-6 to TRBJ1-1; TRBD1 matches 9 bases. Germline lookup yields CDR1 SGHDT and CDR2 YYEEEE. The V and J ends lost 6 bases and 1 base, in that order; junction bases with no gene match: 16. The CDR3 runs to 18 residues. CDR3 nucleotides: TGTGCCAGCACCCAATTGAAGGGACAGGGATTAGGGAACACTGAAGCTTTCTTT. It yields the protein CASTQLKGQGLGNTEAFF.

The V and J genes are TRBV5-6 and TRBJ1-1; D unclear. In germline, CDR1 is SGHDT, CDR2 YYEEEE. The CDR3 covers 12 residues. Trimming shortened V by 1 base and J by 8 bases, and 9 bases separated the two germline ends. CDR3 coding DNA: TGTGCCAGCAGCTTGTGGAGATCCGAAGCTTTCTTT. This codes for CASSLWRSEAFF.

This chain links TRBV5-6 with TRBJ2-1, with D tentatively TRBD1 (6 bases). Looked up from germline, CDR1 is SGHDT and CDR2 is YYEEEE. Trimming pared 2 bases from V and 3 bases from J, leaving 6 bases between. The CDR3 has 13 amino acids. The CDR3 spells CASSLQGYNEQFF. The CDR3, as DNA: TGTGCCAGCAGCTTACAGGGCTACAATGAGCAGTTCTTC. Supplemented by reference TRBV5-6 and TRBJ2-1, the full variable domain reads DAGVTQSPTHLIKTRGQQVTLRCSPKSGHDTVSWYQQALGQGPQFIFQYYEEEERQRGNFPDRFSGHQFPNYSSELNVNALLLGDSALYLCASSLQGYNEQFFGPGTRLTVL.

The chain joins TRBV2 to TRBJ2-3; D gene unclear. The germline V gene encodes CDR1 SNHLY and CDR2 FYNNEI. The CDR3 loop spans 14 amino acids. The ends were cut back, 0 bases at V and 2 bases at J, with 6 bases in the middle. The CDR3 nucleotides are TGTGCCAGCAGTGAAGCGCGGTCCACAGATACGCAGTATTTT. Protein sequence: CASSEARSTDTQYF.

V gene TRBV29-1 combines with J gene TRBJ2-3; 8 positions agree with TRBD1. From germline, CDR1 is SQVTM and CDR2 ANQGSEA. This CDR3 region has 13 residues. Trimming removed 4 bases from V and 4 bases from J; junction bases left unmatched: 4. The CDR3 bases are TGCAGCGTTGCCCAGGGGGCCTCAGATACGCAGTATTTT. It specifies CSVAQGASDTQYF.

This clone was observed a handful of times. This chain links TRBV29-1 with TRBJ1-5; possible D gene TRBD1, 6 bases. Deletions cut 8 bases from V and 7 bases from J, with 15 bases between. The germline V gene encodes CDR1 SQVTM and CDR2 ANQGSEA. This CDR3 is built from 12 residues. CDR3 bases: TGCAGCATAGGGGGGGGAGGCCAGCCCCAGCATTTT. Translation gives CSIGGGGQPQHF.

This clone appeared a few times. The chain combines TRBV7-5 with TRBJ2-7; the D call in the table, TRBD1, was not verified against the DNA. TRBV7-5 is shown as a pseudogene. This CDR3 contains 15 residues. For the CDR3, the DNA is TGTGCCAGAAGCTCGTCTGCGGGACAGCACTACGAGCAGTACTTC. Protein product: CARSSSAGQHYEQYF.

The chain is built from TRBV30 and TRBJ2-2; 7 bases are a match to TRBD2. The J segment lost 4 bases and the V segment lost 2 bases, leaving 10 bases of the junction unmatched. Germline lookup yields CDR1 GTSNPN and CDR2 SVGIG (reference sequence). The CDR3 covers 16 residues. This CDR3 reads CAWSLTWGEGTGELFF. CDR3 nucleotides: TGTGCCTGGAGTCTAACATGGGGGGAGGGCACCGGGGAGCTGTTTTTT.

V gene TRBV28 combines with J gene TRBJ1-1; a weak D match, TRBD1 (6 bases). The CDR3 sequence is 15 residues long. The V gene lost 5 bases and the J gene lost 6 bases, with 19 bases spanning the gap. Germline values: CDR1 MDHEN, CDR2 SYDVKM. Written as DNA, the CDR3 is TGTGCCAGCAGTCTTCCGAACACAGGACAGTCTGAAGCTTTCTTT. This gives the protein CASSLPNTGQSEAFF.

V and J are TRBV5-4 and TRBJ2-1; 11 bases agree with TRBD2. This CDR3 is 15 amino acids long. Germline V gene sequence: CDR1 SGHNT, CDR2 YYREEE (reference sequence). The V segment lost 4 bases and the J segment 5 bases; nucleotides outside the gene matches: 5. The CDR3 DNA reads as TGTGCCAGCAGCCGGGGGACTAGCGGAAACAATGAGCAGTTCTTC. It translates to CASSRGTSGNNEQFF. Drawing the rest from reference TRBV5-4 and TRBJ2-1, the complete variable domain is ETGVTQSPTHLIKTRGQQVTLRCSSQSGHNTVSWYQQALGQGPQFIFQYYREEENGRGNFPPRFSGLQFPNYSSELNVNALELDDSALYLCASSRGTSGNNEQFFGPGTRLTVL.

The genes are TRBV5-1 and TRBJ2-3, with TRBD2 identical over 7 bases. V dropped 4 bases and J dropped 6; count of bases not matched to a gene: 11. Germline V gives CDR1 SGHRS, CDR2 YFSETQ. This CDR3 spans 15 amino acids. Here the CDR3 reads CASSPAGTIGDTQYF. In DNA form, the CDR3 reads TGCGCCAGCAGCCCGGCGGGGACTATCGGGGATACGCAGTATTTT.

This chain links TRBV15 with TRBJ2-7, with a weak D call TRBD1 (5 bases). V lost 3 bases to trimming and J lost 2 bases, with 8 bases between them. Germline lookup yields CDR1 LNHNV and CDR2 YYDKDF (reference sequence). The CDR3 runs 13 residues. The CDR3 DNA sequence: TGTGCCACCAGCAGGGACACCACCTACGAGCAGTACTTC. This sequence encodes CATSRDTTYEQYF.

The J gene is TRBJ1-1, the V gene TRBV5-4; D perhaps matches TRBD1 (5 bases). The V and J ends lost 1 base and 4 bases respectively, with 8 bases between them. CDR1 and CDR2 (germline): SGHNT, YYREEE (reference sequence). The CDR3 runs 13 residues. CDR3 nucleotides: TGTGCCAGCAGCTTGAGGGGCGCCACTGAAGCTTTCTTT. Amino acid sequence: CASSLRGATEAFF.

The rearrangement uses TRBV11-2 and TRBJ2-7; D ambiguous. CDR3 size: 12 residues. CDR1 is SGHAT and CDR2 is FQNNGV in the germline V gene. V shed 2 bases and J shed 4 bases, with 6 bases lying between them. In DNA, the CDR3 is TGTGCCAGCAGCTTATATCGGTACGAGCAGTACTTC. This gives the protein CASSLYRYEQYF.

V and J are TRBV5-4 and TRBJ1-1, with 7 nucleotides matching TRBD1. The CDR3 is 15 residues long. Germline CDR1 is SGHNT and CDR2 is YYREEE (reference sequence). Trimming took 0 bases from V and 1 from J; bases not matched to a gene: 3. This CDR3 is CASSLVGQTNTEAFF. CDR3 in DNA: TGTGCCAGCAGCTTGGTGGGACAGACGAACACTGAAGCTTTCTTT.

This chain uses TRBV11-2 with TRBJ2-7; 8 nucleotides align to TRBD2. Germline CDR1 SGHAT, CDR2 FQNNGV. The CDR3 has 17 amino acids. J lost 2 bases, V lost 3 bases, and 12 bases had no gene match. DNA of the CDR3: TGTGCCAGCAGCTTCTCACTAGCGGCCCAGGCAGCCTACGAGCAGTACTTC. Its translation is CASSFSLAAQAAYEQYF.